This TCR beta chain stems from a study of T cell responses to AZD1222 COVID-19 vaccine. The repertoire was sequenced with immunoSEQ multiplex PCR; TCRdb's copy has only in-frame clones and lacks some. Found here are approximately 110,000 clones, 88% of them singletons; the top ten hold approximately 6.5%. Per germline, CDR1 SQVTM and CDR2 ANQGSEA. The V end lost 2 bases, the J end lost 5 bases, and 9 bases lay between the germline ends. CDR3 length: 12 amino acids. Overall study findings and caveats: The study sampled repertoires only after the peak T cell response.

Of note for this clone: Its antigen is unidentified.

Investigators merged groups given second doses at roughly 4 or roughly 12 weeks. The sample here was peripheral blood, taken 28 days after the second AZD1222 dose. V is TRBV29-1 and J is TRBJ1-1, with D perhaps TRBD1 (5 bases). This clonotype originated in an adult who received the AZD1222 COVID-19 vaccine. The CDR3 here is CSVEPAGTEAFF. CDR3 coding DNA: TGCAGCGTTGAACCAGCAGGGACTGAAGCTTTCTTT.